This T cell receptor beta chain derives from a study of blood T cell repertoires in COVID-19. Overall study: Sites in the United States, Italy and Spain provided acute and convalescent COVID-19 samples. Nucleic acid was either cDNA or gDNA, and it came from T cells, B-cell-depleted T cells, or PBMCs.

This CDR3 spans 18 amino acids. Germline loops: CDR1 SNHLY, CDR2 FYNNEI. The V end lost 4 bases, the J end lost 4 bases, and 25 bases lay between the germline ends. The assay was immunoSEQ multiplex PCR, and TCRdb's table has in-frame clones only and misses some. Among roughly 260,000 clones, about 90% were seen once, and the ten largest hold 2.3%. The TCR comes from a woman aged 50 to 60 with acute or convalescent COVID-19. Sequences were obtained from peripheral blood. The V gene is TRBV2, the J gene TRBJ2-5; perhaps TRBD2 as D (7 bases). The CDR3 sequence is CASSGRLARGFVGETQYF. The CDR3 DNA follows: TGTGCCAGCAGTGGGAGACTAGCTAGGGGGTTCGTAGGAGAGACCCAGTACTTC. The whole variable domain, filled in from reference TRBV2 and TRBJ2-5, reads EPEVTQTPSHQVTQMGQEVILRCVPISNHLYFYWYRQILGQKVEFLVSFYNNEISEKSEIFDDQFSVERPDGSNFTLKIRSTKLEDSAMYFCASSGRLARGFVGETQYFGPGTRLLVL.